This T cell receptor (beta chain) was found in a study of blood T cell repertoires in COVID-19. As for the study in general: The study drew acute and convalescent COVID-19 samples from the United States, Italy and Spain.

The CDR3 is 15 amino acids. V was trimmed by 0 bases and J by 9 bases, leaving 15 bases between them. The germline gives CDR1 LGHDT, CDR2 YNNKEL (reference sequence). Produced via immunoSEQ multiplex PCR; TCRdb's table is partial and in-frame only. The repertoire holds around 140,000 clones, with around 80% as singletons. The specimen was peripheral blood. The chain recombines TRBV3-1 (or the pseudogene TRBV3-2) with TRBJ2-1; D perhaps matches TRBD1 (7 bases). The TCR was taken from a woman at least 80 years old with active or convalescent COVID-19. Here the CDR3 reads CASSQDSQGGPEQFF. For the CDR3, the DNA is TGTGCCAGCAGCCAAGACTCCCAGGGGGGCCCTGAGCAGTTCTTC.